The clone carrying this T cell receptor beta chain was seen only a few times. The antigen remains unidentified. This specimen comes from a study of T cells after yellow fever vaccination. Findings of the study overall: A small share of clonotypes appeared in both CD4 and CD8 compartments. Weaker, the secondary response had a peak occurring faster, on day 5 versus 15. Post-booster samples contained most primary-vaccination clones (more than 95% CD4, about 90% CD8).

Template-switching 5'RACE yielded the TCR cDNA; a universal primer site and UMIs were added in the process. TCRdb passed the 5' RACE reads through MiXCR, listing each CDR3 protein once. The top ten clones hold about 3% of a sample with a few hundred thousand distinct CDR3 sequences, 8.7% of them seen once. Looked up from germline, CDR1 is KGHDR and CDR2 is SFDVKD. V shed 7 bases and J 10 bases; nucleotides not matched to a gene: 11. The CDR3 has 15 residues. The rearrangement uses TRBV24-1 and TRBJ2-1; 11 positions agree with TRBD1. This TCR derives from a man aged 18 to 29 who received the YFV17D yellow fever vaccine. The sample consisted of CD4+ T cells sorted from PBMCs, taken 5 days after the yellow fever booster vaccination. CDR3 nucleotides: TGTGCCACCAGCCCCTGGACAGGGGGCTTGAGCGAGCAGTTCTTC. Encoded protein: CATSPWTGGLSEQFF.